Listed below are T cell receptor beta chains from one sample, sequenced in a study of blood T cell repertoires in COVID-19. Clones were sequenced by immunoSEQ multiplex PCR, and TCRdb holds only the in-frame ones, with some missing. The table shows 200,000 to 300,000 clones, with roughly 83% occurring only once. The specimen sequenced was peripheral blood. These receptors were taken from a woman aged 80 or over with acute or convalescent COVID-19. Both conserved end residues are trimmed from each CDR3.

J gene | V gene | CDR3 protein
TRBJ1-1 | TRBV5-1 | ASSLGRTGFPFNTEAF
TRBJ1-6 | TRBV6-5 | ASSSLTGEARPLH
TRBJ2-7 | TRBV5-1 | ASSFTGPYEQY
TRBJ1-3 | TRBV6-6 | ASTKAGRIDGNTIY
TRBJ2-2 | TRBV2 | ASGRQGGSGELF
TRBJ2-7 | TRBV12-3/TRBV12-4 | ASSSQGFEQY
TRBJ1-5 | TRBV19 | ASSAGQGFNQPQH
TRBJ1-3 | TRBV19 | ASRAASGNTIY
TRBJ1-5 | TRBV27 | ASRAHNSNQPQH
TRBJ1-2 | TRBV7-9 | ASSRPGTGGYGYT